This record covers a single T cell receptor (beta chain). Trimming cost V 5 bases and J 4 bases; bases outside gene matches: 9. Germline CDR1 reads MNHEY; CDR2 reads SMNVEV (reference sequence). CDR3 length equals 16 residues. This entry belongs to a study of shared clonotypes between healthy human individuals. CD45RO negativity and positive selection for CCR7 defined naive CD8 cells, a population that excluded terminally differentiated effector memory CD45RA+ cells. The study drew its donors from healthy HIV-negative adults without recent acute infections or vaccinations. The data were produced by immunoSEQ multiplex PCR, yet TCRdb's version contains in-frame clones alone and is incomplete. This table holds 600,000 or so clones, roughly 98% found once.

This receptor was obtained from a man aged 25-45 years in good health. The V gene is TRBV27, the J gene TRBJ2-1; 9 bases match TRBD2. Source material: naive CD8+ T cells sorted from blood. For the CDR3, the DNA is TGTGCCAGCAGTCGCCCCCCTAGCGGGGCTTACAATGAGCAGTTCTTC. Translated: CASSRPPSGAYNEQFF.